The 32 T cell receptor beta chains listed next were all sequenced from one sample in a study of T cell clonality in common variable immunodeficiency. TCRdb's copy holds only in-frame clones and misses some; the assay was immunoSEQ multiplex PCR. The sample has some 80,000 clones, none seen only once. Sequences were obtained from peripheral blood mononuclear cells. The receptors shown here come from a person between 18 and 75 years old in good health.

This clone was detected a few times. The DNA read from the CDR3 is TGTGCCAGCAGCTTAGTATCGGGCACCGGGGAG. Amino acid sequence: CASSLVSGTGE. The full CDR3 is CASSLVSGTGELFF. The chain uses TRBV7-9 and TRBJ2-2; D is uncertain. Sequencing ends 3 residues short of the CDR3 end; the germline J gene provides the rest. This CDR3 spans 14 amino acids. Per germline, CDR1 SEHNR and CDR2 FQNEAQ (reference sequence). The ends were cut back, 1 base at V and 4 bases at J, with 7 bases in the middle.

This clone occurred many times. The read stops 3 residues short of the end of the CDR3; the missing end is completed from the germline J gene. The chain employs TRBV20-1 and TRBJ1-5; D remains unclear. Trimming took 7 bases from V and 4 from J, leaving 14 bases between them. This CDR3 spans 13 amino acids. Germline CDR1 DFQATT, CDR2 SNEGSKA (reference sequence). CDR3 DNA (partial): TGCAGTGTAAAGCCCCCATGGAATCAGCCC. Its protein is CSVKPPWNQP. The whole CDR3 protein is CSVKPPWNQPQHF.

Ten or more counts support this clone. Partial CDR3 DNA: TGCAGTGCCGGGGGAGGGCAGAGGGAA. Protein sequence: CSAGGGQRE. In full, the CDR3 reads CSAGGGQREAFF. This chain connects TRBV20-1 to TRBJ1-1, with D perhaps TRBD1 (5 bases). The sequenced fragment ends 3 residues before the CDR3 boundary, so the rest is inferred from the germline J gene. Germline loops: CDR1 DFQATT, CDR2 SNEGSKA (reference sequence). The CDR3 loop spans 12 amino acids.

This clone was seen at least ten times. The CDR3 is cut off 3 residues early in the read; its end comes from the germline J gene. The rearrangement uses TRBV7-2 and TRBJ1-2; D is unresolved. Germline loops: CDR1 SGHTA, CDR2 FQGNSA. CDR3 length: 12 amino acids. V dropped 11 bases and J dropped 4 bases, with 14 bases sitting between them. CDR3 bases read: TGTGCCTACAGACGATCCCTCTATGGC. This gives the protein CAYRRSLYG. In full, the CDR3 is CAYRRSLYGYTF.

This clone has at least ten counts. The CDR3 goes on 3 residues after the read ends, and that part is filled in from the germline J gene. The V gene is TRBV5-1, the J gene TRBJ2-3; D perhaps matches TRBD2 (6 bases). This CDR3 spans 18 amino acids. Germline CDR1 is SGHRS and CDR2 is YFSETQ. V lost 4 bases and J lost 0, with 21 bases in between. CDR3 amino acids: CASSPRSGLLTSTDTQYF. The CDR3 DNA, read in part, is TGCGCCAGCAGCCCTCGAAGCGGGCTCTTGACTAGCACAGATACG.

This clone turned up a few times. The CDR3 sequence is CASSLEQGTQPQHF. CDR3 DNA, as far as it was read: TGTGCCAGCAGCTTGGAACAGGGGACTCAGCCC. The chain recombines TRBV7-9 with TRBJ1-5, with 7 positions matching TRBD1. The CDR3 end falls 3 residues outside the read, so it is completed with the germline J gene. CDR3 size: 14 residues. The V gene end was trimmed by 3 bases and the J gene end by 6 bases; junction bases not matched to a gene: 5. Germline CDR1 and CDR2: SEHNR and FQNEAQ (reference sequence).

This clone has ten or more counts. Sequencing ends 3 residues short of the CDR3 end; the germline J gene provides the rest. The V gene is TRBV24-1, the J gene TRBJ2-2; weak D call: TRBD1 (5 bases). CDR3 length equals 14 residues. The V end lost 4 bases, the J end lost 3 bases, and 8 bases lay between the germline ends. CDR1 and CDR2 (germline): KGHDR, SFDVKD. The CDR3 DNA, read in part, is TGTGCCACCAGTGACAGGGCCGACACCGGGGAG. Protein product: CATSDRADTGE. The CDR3 in its entirety is CATSDRADTGELFF.

Details on this clone: The CDR3 extends 3 residues past the end of the read, so its final part is completed from the germline J gene. The genes are TRBV19 and TRBJ1-1; maybe TRBD1 (6 bases). Trimming left V 7 bases short and J 4 bases short, with 19 bases between. The germline V gene has CDR1 LNHDA and CDR2 SQIVND (reference sequence). This CDR3 has 15 residues. The sequenced CDR3 bases are TGTGCCAGTAACCAAAACAGGGCAATGGGCACTGAA. Its translation is CASNQNRAMGTE. The complete CDR3 sequence is CASNQNRAMGTEAFF.

This clone was recorded at least ten times. The sequenced fragment ends 3 residues before the CDR3 boundary, so the rest is inferred from the germline J gene. This chain connects TRBV6-1 to TRBJ1-2; possibly TRBD1 for D (5 bases). This CDR3 spans 14 amino acids. Germline V gives CDR1 MNHNS, CDR2 SASEGT. Trimming took 3 bases from V and 0 from J, leaving 8 bases between them. The covered CDR3 bases are TGTGCCAGCAGTGACCGGGGGTCTAACTATGGC. This sequence encodes CASSDRGSNYG. The CDR3 in full is CASSDRGSNYGYTF.

This clone appeared many times. The sequence runs out 3 residues before the end of the CDR3; the remainder is reconstructed from the germline J gene. V is TRBV5-1 and J is TRBJ2-2; D is perhaps TRBD2 (7 bases). Trimming took off 0 bases at V and 4 bases at J, with 10 bases between the two ends. Germline lookup yields CDR1 SGHRS and CDR2 YFSETQ. This CDR3 has 15 amino acids. Incomplete CDR3 DNA: TGCGCCAGCAGCTTGGTCGGGGGGCGCACCGGGGAG. Encoded protein: CASSLVGGRTGE. The whole CDR3 reads CASSLVGGRTGELFF.

The sample holds many counts of this clone. The CDR3 end is not reached by the read, which stops 3 residues before it; the germline J gene fills it in. The rearrangement uses TRBV7-3 and TRBJ2-2, with 8 bases lining up with TRBD1. CDR1 and CDR2 from the germline V gene are SGHTA and FQGTGA. The CDR3 covers 15 residues. The V and J ends lost 2 bases and 4 bases, in that order; junction bases with no gene match: 3. The sequenced part of the CDR3 DNA is TGTGCCAGCAGCTTATACAGGGGGAGCACCGGGGAG. The encoded protein is CASSLYRGSTGE. The CDR3 in its entirety is CASSLYRGSTGELFF.

This clone was counted ten times or more. Read sequence stops 3 residues before the CDR3 end, and the germline J gene provides the missing end. This chain joins TRBV2 and TRBJ2-7; D gene uncertain. This CDR3 is 11 amino acids long. Germline-derived CDR1 and CDR2 are SNHLY and FYNNEI. Trimming pared 4 bases from V and 6 bases from J, leaving 7 bases between. The CDR3 bases that were read are TGTGCCAGCAGTGTGTATATCGAG. Translating it yields CASSVYIE. Given in full, the CDR3 is CASSVYIEQYF.

The sample holds many counts of this clone. The read falls 3 residues short of the CDR3 end, and the missing part is taken from the germline J gene. The chain couples TRBV5-1 to TRBJ2-1; maybe TRBD1 (5 bases). The germline V and J ends were trimmed by 2 bases and 6 bases, with 18 bases remaining between them. The V gene's germline CDR1 is SGHRS and CDR2 YFSETQ. The CDR3 runs to 16 residues. The CDR3 loop reads CASSFSAVQDFNEQFF. CDR3 bases read: TGCGCCAGCAGCTTTTCCGCGGTACAGGATTTCAATGAG. Based on the CDR3 plus reference TRBV5-1 and TRBJ2-1, the full variable domain is KAGVTQTPRYLIKTRGQQVTLSCSPISGHRSVSWYQQTPGQGLQFLFEYFSETQRNKGNFPGRFSGRQFSNSRSEMNVSTLELGDSALYLCASSFSAVQDFNEQFFGPGTRLTVL.

At least ten counts were recorded for this clone. The read comes to an end 3 residues before the CDR3 does, leaving the germline J gene to fill in the end. This chain joins TRBV18 and TRBJ2-3, with 7 bases lining up with TRBD1. The CDR3 runs to 14 residues. CDR1 and CDR2 from the germline V gene are KGHSH and LQKENI. The V gene end was trimmed by 2 bases and the J gene end by 1 base; junction bases not matched to a gene: 0. The sequenced part of the CDR3 DNA is TGTGCCAGCTCACCAGGGACAGGCACAGATACG. The encoded protein is CASSPGTGTDT. The whole CDR3 sequence is CASSPGTGTDTQYF.

This clone occurred many times. The sequenced fragment ends 3 residues before the CDR3 boundary, so the rest is inferred from the germline J gene. In the same sample, other DNA sequences code for this CDR3. V gene TRBV7-9 combines with J gene TRBJ2-7; D is uncertain. Trimming shortened V by 0 bases and J by 2 bases, and 5 bases separated the two germline ends. The CDR3 contains 13 residues. Germline V gene lookup returns CDR1 SEHNR and CDR2 FQNEAQ (reference sequence). The CDR3 DNA, read in part, is TGTGCCAGCAGCTTAGCTGCAGCCTACGAG. It is translated as CASSLAAAYE. The CDR3 as a whole reads CASSLAAAYEQYF.

This clone appeared many times. The read ends 3 residues shy of where the CDR3 ends; the end is completed using the germline J gene. The V call is TRBV6-2 or TRBV6-3, the J call TRBJ2-1; TRBD2 aligns across 14 bases. The J segment lost 8 bases and the V segment lost 6 bases, leaving 6 bases of the junction unmatched. The CDR3 has 15 amino acids. The germline V gene encodes CDR1 MNHEY and CDR2 SVGEGT. The DNA read from the CDR3 is TGTGCCAGCAGACCGGGACTAGCGGGAGAGGATGAG. Translating it yields CASRPGLAGEDE. The CDR3 as a whole reads CASRPGLAGEDEQFF.

Many counts were recorded for this clone. CDR3 DNA (partial): TGTGCCAGCAGCTTAGTGGGGGGGGCTAATGAAAAA. This sequence encodes CASSLVGGANEK. The entire CDR3 is CASSLVGGANEKLFF. The rearrangement joins TRBV7-2 to TRBJ1-4; a possible D gene is TRBD1 (5 bases). The sequence runs out 3 residues before the end of the CDR3; the remainder is reconstructed from the germline J gene. Between the trimmed V and J ends, which lost 1 base and 3 bases, there was a span of 9 bases. This CDR3 has 15 residues. Germline loops: CDR1 SGHTA, CDR2 FQGNSA.

This clone was picked up many times. The CDR3 end lies 3 residues beyond the end of the read and is filled in from the germline J gene. The chain links TRBV18 to TRBJ1-2; D perhaps matches TRBD1 (5 bases). From germline, CDR1 is KGHSH and CDR2 LQKENI. V was shortened by 0 bases and J by 4 bases, with 21 bases between the two germline ends. The CDR3 runs to 18 residues. The CDR3 protein is CASSPPRFSRDSIYGYTF. Partial CDR3 DNA: TGTGCCAGCTCACCACCGAGGTTTAGTCGCGACAGTATCTATGGC.

This clone was seen at least ten times. The read ends 3 residues before the CDR3 terminus; that terminus is restored from the germline J gene. The chain combines TRBV30 with TRBJ1-6, with D possibly matching TRBD1 (6 bases). This CDR3 region has 15 residues. V lost 0 bases and J 7 bases, leaving 13 bases between the germline ends. Germline-derived CDR1 and CDR2 are GTSNPN and SVGIG (reference sequence). The CDR3 loop reads CAWSVPRGGNSPLHF. Partial CDR3 DNA: TGTGCCTGGAGTGTCCCCAGGGGTGGCAATTCACCC.

In its sample, this clone was seen many times. The CDR3 goes on 3 residues after the read ends, and that part is filled in from the germline J gene. The chain is built from TRBV6-2 or TRBV6-3 and TRBJ1-1; D remains ambiguous. CDR1 and CDR2 (germline): MNHEY, SVGEGT. V lost 1 base to trimming and J lost 6 bases, with 15 bases between them. CDR3 size: 15 residues. The CDR3 sequence: CASSYFSPSVAEAFF. Partial CDR3 DNA: TGTGCCAGCAGTTACTTCTCTCCAAGCGTTGCTGAA.

There are many counts of this clone. Sequencing ends 3 residues short of the CDR3 end; the germline J gene provides the rest. The genes are TRBV11-3 and TRBJ1-1, with D perhaps TRBD1 (6 bases). The V gene's germline CDR1 is SGHNT and CDR2 YENEEA. The CDR3 has 12 residues. The sequenced CDR3 bases are TGTGCCAGCAGCTTGAGGGGGGGCGAA. Amino acids: CASSLRGGE. In full, the CDR3 is CASSLRGGEAFF.

This clone turned up a few times. The read stops 3 residues short of the end of the CDR3; the missing end is completed from the germline J gene. This chain connects TRBV19 to TRBJ2-4, with TRBD1 matching over 9 bases. The V segment lost 5 bases and the J segment 9 bases; nucleotides outside the gene matches: 8. The CDR3 consists of 14 residues. Germline CDR1 reads LNHDA; CDR2 reads SQIVND (reference sequence). CDR3 region: CASSSGTGIGIQYF. CDR3 DNA (partial): TGTGCCAGTAGTTCCGGGACAGGGATCGGCATT.

In its sample, this clone was seen many times. The CDR3 extends 3 residues past the end of the read, so its final part is completed from the germline J gene. This sequence joins TRBV18 and TRBJ1-5; 10 positions agree with TRBD1. Per germline, CDR1 KGHSH and CDR2 LQKENI. The ends lost 3 bases at V and 6 bases at J; junction bases unmatched: 8. The CDR3 consists of 16 residues. The sequenced part of the CDR3 DNA is TGTGCCAGCTCACCGCTACCGGGACAGGGGAGTCAGCCC. It specifies CASSPLPGQGSQP. In full, the CDR3 reads CASSPLPGQGSQPQHF.

This clone came up many times. The read terminates 3 residues before the CDR3 end, so the remaining end is supplied by the germline J gene. The chain has TRBV11-3 and TRBJ2-2; the D gene is possibly TRBD2 (5 bases). Germline CDR1 SGHNT, CDR2 YENEEA. The CDR3 contains 14 residues. V gave up 0 bases and J gave up 4 bases, with 6 bases separating them. CDR3 DNA (partial): TGTGCCAGCAGCTTAGATCGGGGCACCGGGGAG. This gives the protein CASSLDRGTGE. Given in full, the CDR3 is CASSLDRGTGELFF.

This clone was recorded many times. The DNA ends 3 residues before the CDR3 does, and the rest of the CDR3 is filled in from the germline J gene. The rearrangement joins TRBV2 to TRBJ1-3; a possible D gene is TRBD1 (6 bases). Trimming stripped 7 bases from V and 4 bases from J, with 14 bases between. CDR1 is SNHLY, CDR2 FYNNEI, per germline. The CDR3 length is 14 residues. CDR3 in amino acids: CASMQGKAGNTIYF. CDR3 bases read: TGTGCCAGCATGCAGGGGAAAGCAGGAAACACC. Using reference TRBV2 and TRBJ1-3 for the parts outside the CDR3, the full variable domain is EPEVTQTPSHQVTQMGQEVILRCVPISNHLYFYWYRQILGQKVEFLVSFYNNEISEKSEIFDDQFSVERPDGSNFTLKIRSTKLEDSAMYFCASMQGKAGNTIYFGEGSWLTVV.

This clone was seen a handful of times. The read ends 3 residues before the CDR3 terminus; that terminus is restored from the germline J gene. This chain uses TRBV5-1 with TRBJ2-1; 11 bases agree with TRBD2. Trimming took 6 bases from V and 9 from J; bases not matched to a gene: 11. CDR1 and CDR2 from the germline V gene are SGHRS and YFSETQ. The CDR3 runs 15 residues. Incomplete CDR3 DNA: TGCGCCAGCACCCCCAGACTAGCGGGAAGGGGTGAG. Translated, it gives CASTPRLAGRGE. The whole CDR3 sequence reads CASTPRLAGRGEQFF.

This clone was detected many times. The DNA ends 3 residues before the CDR3 does, and the rest of the CDR3 is filled in from the germline J gene. The chain joins TRBV7-8 to TRBJ1-6; D uncertain. Germline values: CDR1 SGHVS, CDR2 FQNEAQ. The CDR3 runs 18 residues. Between the trimmed V and J ends, which lost 5 bases and 0 bases, there was a span of 17 bases. The CDR3 is CASSPDMKLSSYNSPLHF. The sequenced part of the CDR3 DNA is TGTGCCAGCAGCCCCGATATGAAGCTAAGCTCCTATAATTCACCC.

This clone was detected ten times or more. Read coverage stops 3 residues before the CDR3 terminus; the germline J gene supplies the remainder. This chain uses TRBV18 with TRBJ2-1; 8 bases agree with TRBD1. V was pared by 3 bases and J by 2 bases, with 0 bases of the junction left unmatched. CDR1 and CDR2 (germline): KGHSH, LQKENI. The CDR3 extends over 14 amino acids. The CDR3 reads CASSPTGAYNEQFF. The covered CDR3 bases are TGTGCCAGCTCACCGACAGGGGCCTACAATGAG.

This clone was seen repeatedly, ten times or more. The read is 3 residues too short to cover the CDR3 end, so that end is filled in from the germline J gene. The genes are TRBV7-9 and TRBJ2-7, with 7 positions matching TRBD1. Unmatched junction bases numbered 10, after V lost 5 bases and J lost 3 bases. Germline V lookup: CDR1 SEHNR, CDR2 FQNEAQ (reference sequence). The CDR3 totals 15 residues. The sequenced CDR3 bases are TGTGCCAGCAGCCCCTATGACAGGGTTCACTACGAG. Encoded protein: CASSPYDRVHYE. The CDR3 reads in full as CASSPYDRVHYEQYF.

This clone was seen repeatedly, ten times or more. The DNA ends 3 residues before the CDR3 does, and the rest of the CDR3 is filled in from the germline J gene. The chain joins TRBV6-2 or TRBV6-3 to TRBJ1-6; the match to TRBD1 covers 7 bases. This CDR3 has 16 amino acids. Germline V gives CDR1 MNHEY, CDR2 SVGEGT. Losses at the gene ends were 4 bases for V and 2 bases for J; bases not matched to a gene: 5. The CDR3 DNA, read in part, is TGTGCCAGCAGTTGGAGGGGGCTCGCCTATAATTCACCC. Its protein product is CASSWRGLAYNSP. The full CDR3 reads CASSWRGLAYNSPLHF.

This clone was seen at least ten times. The sequence runs out 3 residues before the end of the CDR3; the remainder is reconstructed from the germline J gene. The chain carries TRBV19 and TRBJ2-3; 7 positions match TRBD1. Germline V lookup: CDR1 LNHDA, CDR2 SQIVND (reference sequence). The CDR3 is 16 amino acids. V trimming: 1 base; J trimming: 5 bases; junction bases outside the gene matches: 9. CDR3 sequence reads: CASSIVPDRAGDTQYF. The CDR3 bases that were read are TGTGCCAGTAGTATAGTTCCCGACAGGGCTGGAGATACG.

This clone was observed many times. The missing CDR3 end, 3 residues past where the read stops, is filled in from the germline J gene. The rearrangement joins TRBV5-1 to TRBJ2-3, with 7 bases matching TRBD1. CDR3 length equals 17 residues. Germline assignment: CDR1 SGHRS and CDR2 YFSETQ. After removal of 4 bases from V and 1 base from J, the junction contained 12 bases not matched to a gene. CDR3 residues: CASSPLKTGTGTDTQYF. The DNA read from the CDR3 is TGCGCCAGCAGCCCCCTGAAGACAGGGACGGGCACAGATACG. Full variable domain (outside the CDR3, taken from reference TRBV5-1 and TRBJ2-3): KAGVTQTPRYLIKTRGQQVTLSCSPISGHRSVSWYQQTPGQGLQFLFEYFSETQRNKGNFPGRFSGRQFSNSRSEMNVSTLELGDSALYLCASSPLKTGTGTDTQYFGPGTRLTVL.